This T cell receptor beta chain was sequenced during a study of tumor and adjacent non-tumor tissue in lung cancer. Study in general: Aged about 31 to 85 years, patients included 10 men and about five women with stage I to III disease. About 4.2 million productive TCRbeta reads were obtained per sample on average. General study results and limits: Top 100 clones took a larger repertoire share in normal lung. Compared with tumor, normal lung showed significantly lower TCR diversity.

With 5 bases removed from V and 2 bases from J, the gap between germline ends came to 28 bases. Germline CDR1 reads SGHTA; CDR2 reads FQGTGA. CDR3 length: 20 amino acids. No cell sorting was done before RNA was extracted from the tissue. This non-tumor lung sample came from over 3 cm beyond the tumor edge. For this clonotype: Its antigen is as yet unknown. No conserved phenylalanine or tryptophan ends this CDR3, so it is likely a read error.

Three rounds of nested PCR, following a modified ARM-PCR protocol, produced the TCRbeta library. TCRdb passed the multiplex PCR reads through MiXCR, listing each CDR3 protein once. The sample lists some 99,000 distinct CDR3 sequences; roughly three fifths were seen once. The TCR was taken from a man aged 55-75 years with non-small cell lung cancer. The sequencing sample was made of distant non-tumor lung tissue. The V and J genes are TRBV7-3 and TRBJ2-1, with D possibly matching TRBD1 (5 bases). CDR3 amino acids: CASSNLGPGQGVMPYNEQFI. CDR3 nucleotides: TGTGCCAGCAGCAACCTCGGACCGGGTCAAGGGGTTATGCCCTACAATGAGCAGTTCATC.